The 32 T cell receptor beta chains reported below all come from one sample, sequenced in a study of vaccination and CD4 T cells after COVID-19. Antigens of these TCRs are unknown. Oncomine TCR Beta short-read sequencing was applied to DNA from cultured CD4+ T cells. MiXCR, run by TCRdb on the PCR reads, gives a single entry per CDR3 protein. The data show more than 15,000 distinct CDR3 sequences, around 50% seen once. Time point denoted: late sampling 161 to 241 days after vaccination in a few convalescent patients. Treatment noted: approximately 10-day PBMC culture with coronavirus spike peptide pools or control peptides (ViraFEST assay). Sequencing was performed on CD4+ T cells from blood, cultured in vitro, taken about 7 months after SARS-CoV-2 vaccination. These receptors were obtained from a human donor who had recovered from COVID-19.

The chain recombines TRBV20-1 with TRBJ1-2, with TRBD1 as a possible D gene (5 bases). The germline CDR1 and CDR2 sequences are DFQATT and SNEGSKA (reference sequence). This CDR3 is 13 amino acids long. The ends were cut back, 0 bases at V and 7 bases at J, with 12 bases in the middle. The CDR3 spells CSARDGTGFGYTF. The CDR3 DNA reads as TGCAGTGCTAGAGATGGAACAGGTTTTGGCTACACCTTC.

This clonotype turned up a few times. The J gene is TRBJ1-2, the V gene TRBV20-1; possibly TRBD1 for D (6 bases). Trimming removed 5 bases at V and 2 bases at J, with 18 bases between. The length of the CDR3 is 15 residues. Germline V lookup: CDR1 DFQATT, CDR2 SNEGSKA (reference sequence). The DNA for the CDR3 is TGCAGTGCTTCCCGAAACCCAAGGGGGAACTATGGCTACACCTTC. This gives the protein CSASRNPRGNYGYTF.

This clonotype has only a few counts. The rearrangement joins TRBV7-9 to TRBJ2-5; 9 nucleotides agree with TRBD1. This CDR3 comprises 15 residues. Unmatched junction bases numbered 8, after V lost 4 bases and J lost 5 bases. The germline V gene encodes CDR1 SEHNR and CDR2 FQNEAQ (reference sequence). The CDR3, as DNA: TGTGCCAGCAGCTACGAGACAGGGGGAGGTGAGACCCAGTACTTC. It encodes CASSYETGGGETQYF.

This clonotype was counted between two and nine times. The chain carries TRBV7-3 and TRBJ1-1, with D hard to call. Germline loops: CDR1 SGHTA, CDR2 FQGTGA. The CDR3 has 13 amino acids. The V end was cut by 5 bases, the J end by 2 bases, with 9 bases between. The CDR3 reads CASSPSGNTEAFF. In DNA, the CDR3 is TGTGCCAGCAGCCCCTCGGGTAACACTGAAGCTTTCTTT.

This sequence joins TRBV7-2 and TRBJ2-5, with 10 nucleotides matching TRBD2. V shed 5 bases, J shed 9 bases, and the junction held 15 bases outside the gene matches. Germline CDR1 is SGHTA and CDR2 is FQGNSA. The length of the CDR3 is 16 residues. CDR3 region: CASSATQRGGSGPQYF. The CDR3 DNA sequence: TGTGCCAGCAGCGCAACTCAGCGGGGGGGGTCAGGTCCCCAGTACTTC.

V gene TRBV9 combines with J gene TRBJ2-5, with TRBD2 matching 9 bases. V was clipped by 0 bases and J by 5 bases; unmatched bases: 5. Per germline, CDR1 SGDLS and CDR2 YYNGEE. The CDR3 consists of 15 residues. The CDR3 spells CASSVGGGVAETQYF. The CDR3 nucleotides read TGTGCCAGCAGCGTAGGCGGGGGGGTGGCGGAGACCCAGTACTTC.

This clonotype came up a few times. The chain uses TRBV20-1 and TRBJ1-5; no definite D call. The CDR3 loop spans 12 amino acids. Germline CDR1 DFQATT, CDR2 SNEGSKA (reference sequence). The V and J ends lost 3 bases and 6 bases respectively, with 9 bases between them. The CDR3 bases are TGCAGTGCTAGGGCGGGGAGTCAGCCCCAGCATTTT. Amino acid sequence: CSARAGSQPQHF.

The CDR3 DNA reads as TGCAGCCCAGCTCGGGGGGATGCAACTTTCTTT. Translation gives CSPARGDATFF. The chain joins TRBV29-1 to TRBJ1-1; perhaps TRBD1 as D (5 bases). Germline V gene data show CDR1 as SQVTM and CDR2 as ANQGSEA. This CDR3 is 11 amino acids long. V gave up 8 bases and J gave up 12 bases, with 19 bases separating them.

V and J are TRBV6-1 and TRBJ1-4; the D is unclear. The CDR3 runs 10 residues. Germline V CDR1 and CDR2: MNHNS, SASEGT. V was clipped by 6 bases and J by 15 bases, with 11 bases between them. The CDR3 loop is CASSPRDVFF. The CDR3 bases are TGTGCCAGCAGCCCAAGGGATGTGTTTTTT.

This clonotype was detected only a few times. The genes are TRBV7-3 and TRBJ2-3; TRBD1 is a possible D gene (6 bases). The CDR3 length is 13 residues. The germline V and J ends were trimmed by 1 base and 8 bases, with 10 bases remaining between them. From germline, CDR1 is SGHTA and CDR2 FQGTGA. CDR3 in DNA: TGTGCCAGCAGCTTAAGGTCCAGGGGTACGCAGTATTTT. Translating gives CASSLRSRGTQYF.

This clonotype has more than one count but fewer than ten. The CDR3 region is CASSYLRTGGSYGYTF. In DNA form, the CDR3 reads TGTGCCAGCAGTTACCTTAGGACAGGGGGCAGTTATGGCTACACCTTC. The chain is built from TRBV6-5 and TRBJ1-2; 11 bases line up with TRBD1. With 2 bases clipped from V and 5 bases from J, the junction kept 7 bases outside the gene matches. The CDR3 runs 16 residues. Germline-derived CDR1 and CDR2 are MNHEY and SVGAGI.

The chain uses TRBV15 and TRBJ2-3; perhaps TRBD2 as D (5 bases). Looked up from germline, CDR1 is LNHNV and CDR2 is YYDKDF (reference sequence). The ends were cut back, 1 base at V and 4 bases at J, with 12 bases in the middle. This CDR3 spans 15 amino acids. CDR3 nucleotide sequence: TGTGCCACCAGCAGAGTCGAAGGAGGTGCAGATACGCAGTATTTT. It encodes CATSRVEGGADTQYF.

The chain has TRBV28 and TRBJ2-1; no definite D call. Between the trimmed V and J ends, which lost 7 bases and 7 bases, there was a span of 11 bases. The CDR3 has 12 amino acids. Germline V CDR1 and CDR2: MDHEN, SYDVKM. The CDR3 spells CASTDLPNEQFF. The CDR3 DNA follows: TGTGCCAGCACCGATCTCCCTAATGAGCAGTTCTTC.

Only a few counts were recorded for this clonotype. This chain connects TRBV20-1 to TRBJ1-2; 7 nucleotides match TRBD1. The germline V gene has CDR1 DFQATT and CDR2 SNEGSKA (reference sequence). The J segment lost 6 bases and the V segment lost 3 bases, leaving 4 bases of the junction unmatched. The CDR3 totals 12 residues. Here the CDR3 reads CSARQGDDGYTF. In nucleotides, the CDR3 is TGCAGTGCTAGGCAGGGGGATGATGGCTACACCTTC.

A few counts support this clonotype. For the CDR3, the DNA is TGCAGTGCTAGGGGTTTAATATACGAGCAGTACTTC. Its protein product is CSARGLIYEQYF. The V and J genes are TRBV20-1 and TRBJ2-7; D unclear. The germline gives CDR1 DFQATT, CDR2 SNEGSKA (reference sequence). There are 12 residues in the CDR3. Trimming removed 3 bases from V and 4 bases from J, with 10 bases in between.

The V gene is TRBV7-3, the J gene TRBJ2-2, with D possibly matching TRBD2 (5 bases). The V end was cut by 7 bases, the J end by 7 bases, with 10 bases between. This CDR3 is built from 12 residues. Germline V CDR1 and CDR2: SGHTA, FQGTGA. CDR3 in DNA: TGTGCCAGCATCGGGGAAAGCGGGGAGCTGTTTTTT. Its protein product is CASIGESGELFF. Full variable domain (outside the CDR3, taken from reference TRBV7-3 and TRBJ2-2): GAGVSQTPSNKVTEKGKYVELRCDPISGHTALYWYRQSLGQGPEFLIYFQGTGAADDSGLPNDRFFAVRPEGSVSTLKIQRTERGDSAVYLCASIGESGELFFGEGSRLTVL.

CDR3 residues: CASTSGGTQYF. For the CDR3, the DNA is TGTGCCAGCACCTCGGGGGGGACCCAGTACTTC. The rearrangement links TRBV7-9 to TRBJ2-5; 7 bases fit TRBD2. Germline assignment: CDR1 SEHNR and CDR2 FQNEAQ (reference sequence). The CDR3 covers 11 residues. V lost 7 bases, J lost 7 bases, and 3 bases stayed unmatched.

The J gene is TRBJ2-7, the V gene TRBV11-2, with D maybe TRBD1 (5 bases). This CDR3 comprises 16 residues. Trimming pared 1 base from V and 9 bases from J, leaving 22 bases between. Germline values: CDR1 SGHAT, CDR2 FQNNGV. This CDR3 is CASSLGPQGLIHAQYF. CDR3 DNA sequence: TGTGCCAGCAGCTTAGGGCCGCAGGGCCTAATTCATGCGCAGTACTTC.

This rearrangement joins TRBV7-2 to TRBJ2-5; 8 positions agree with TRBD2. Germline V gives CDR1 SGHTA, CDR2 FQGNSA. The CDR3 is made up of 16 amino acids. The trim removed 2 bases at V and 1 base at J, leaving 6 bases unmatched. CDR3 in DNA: TGTGCCAGCAGCTTACGGCAGCGGGGGACCCAAGAGACCCAGTACTTC. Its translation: CASSLRQRGTQETQYF.

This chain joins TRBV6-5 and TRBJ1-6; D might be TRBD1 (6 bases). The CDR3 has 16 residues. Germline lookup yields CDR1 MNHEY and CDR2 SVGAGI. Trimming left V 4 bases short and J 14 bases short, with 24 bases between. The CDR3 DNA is TGTGCCAGCAGTTTCGAACCCGGCCAGGGGAGGACCACCCTCCACTTT. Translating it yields CASSFEPGQGRTTLHF.

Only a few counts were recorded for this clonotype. The CDR3 here is CSAWGTGTGVSPLHF. DNA of the CDR3: TGCAGTGCTTGGGGCACCGGGACAGGGGTTTCACCCCTCCACTTT. The chain links TRBV20-1 to TRBJ1-6, with TRBD1 matching over 10 bases. Germline V gives CDR1 DFQATT, CDR2 SNEGSKA (reference sequence). The CDR3 contains 15 residues. V lost 5 bases to trimming and J lost 9 bases; unmatched junction nucleotides: 10.

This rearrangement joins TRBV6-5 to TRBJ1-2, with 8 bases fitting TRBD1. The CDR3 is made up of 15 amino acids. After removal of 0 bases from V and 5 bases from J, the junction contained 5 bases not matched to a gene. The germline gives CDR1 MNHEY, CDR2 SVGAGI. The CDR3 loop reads CASSYSQGATYGYTF. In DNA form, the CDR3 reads TGTGCCAGCAGTTACTCTCAGGGGGCGACGTATGGCTACACCTTC.

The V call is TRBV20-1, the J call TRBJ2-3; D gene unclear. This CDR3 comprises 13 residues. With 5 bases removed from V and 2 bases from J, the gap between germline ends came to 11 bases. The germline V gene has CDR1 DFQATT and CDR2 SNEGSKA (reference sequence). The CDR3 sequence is CSAPPSYTDTQYF. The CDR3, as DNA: TGCAGTGCTCCGCCCAGCTACACAGATACGCAGTATTTT.

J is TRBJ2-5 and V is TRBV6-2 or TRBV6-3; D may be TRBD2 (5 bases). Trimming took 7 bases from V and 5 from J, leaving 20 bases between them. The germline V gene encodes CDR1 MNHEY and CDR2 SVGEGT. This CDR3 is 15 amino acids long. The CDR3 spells CASNERRSFAETQYF. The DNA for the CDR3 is TGTGCCAGCAACGAGCGGAGGTCCTTCGCCGAGACCCAGTACTTC.

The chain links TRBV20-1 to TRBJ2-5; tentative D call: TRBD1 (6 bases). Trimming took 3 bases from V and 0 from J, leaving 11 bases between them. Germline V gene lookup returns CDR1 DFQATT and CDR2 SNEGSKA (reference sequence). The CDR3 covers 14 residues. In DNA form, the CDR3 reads TGCAGTGCTAGGGGGGCCGGTTACCAAGAGACCCAGTACTTC. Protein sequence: CSARGAGYQETQYF.

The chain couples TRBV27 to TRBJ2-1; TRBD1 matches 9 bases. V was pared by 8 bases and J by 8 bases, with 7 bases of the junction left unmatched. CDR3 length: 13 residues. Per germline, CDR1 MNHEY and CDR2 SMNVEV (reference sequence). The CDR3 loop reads CASADRGRDEQFF. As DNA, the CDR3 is TGTGCCAGCGCAGACAGGGGGAGGGATGAGCAGTTCTTC.

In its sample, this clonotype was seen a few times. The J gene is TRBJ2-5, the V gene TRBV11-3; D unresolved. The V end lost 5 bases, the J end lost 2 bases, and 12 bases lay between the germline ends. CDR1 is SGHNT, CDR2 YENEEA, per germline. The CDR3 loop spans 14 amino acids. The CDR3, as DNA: TGTGCCAGCAGCCGGTATATCGGACAAGAGACCCAGTACTTC. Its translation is CASSRYIGQETQYF.

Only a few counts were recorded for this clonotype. The CDR3 coding sequence is TGCAGTGCAAGCGCGACAGGGGGCTCTGAAGCTTTCTTT. This gives the protein CSASATGGSEAFF. The V and J genes are TRBV20-1 and TRBJ1-1; the match to TRBD1 covers 10 bases. Germline assignment: CDR1 DFQATT and CDR2 SNEGSKA (reference sequence). With 6 bases clipped from V and 6 bases from J, the junction kept 7 bases outside the gene matches. This CDR3 is 13 amino acids long.

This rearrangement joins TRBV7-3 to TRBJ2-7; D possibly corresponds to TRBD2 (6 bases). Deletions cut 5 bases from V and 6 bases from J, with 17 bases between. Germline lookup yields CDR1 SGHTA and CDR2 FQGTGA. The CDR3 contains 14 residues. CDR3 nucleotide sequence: TGTGCCAGCAGCCCCTCCCAGGGAGCGGGCGAGCAGTACTTC. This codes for CASSPSQGAGEQYF. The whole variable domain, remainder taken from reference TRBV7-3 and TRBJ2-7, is GAGVSQTPSNKVTEKGKYVELRCDPISGHTALYWYRQSLGQGPEFLIYFQGTGAADDSGLPNDRFFAVRPEGSVSTLKIQRTERGDSAVYLCASSPSQGAGEQYFGPGTRLTVT.

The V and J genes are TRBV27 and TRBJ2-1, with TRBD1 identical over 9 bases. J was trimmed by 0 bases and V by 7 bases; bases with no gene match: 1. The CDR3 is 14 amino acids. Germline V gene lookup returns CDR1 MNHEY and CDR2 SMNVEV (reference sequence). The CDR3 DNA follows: TGTGCCAGCAAGGGACAGGGCTCCTACAATGAGCAGTTCTTC. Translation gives CASKGQGSYNEQFF.

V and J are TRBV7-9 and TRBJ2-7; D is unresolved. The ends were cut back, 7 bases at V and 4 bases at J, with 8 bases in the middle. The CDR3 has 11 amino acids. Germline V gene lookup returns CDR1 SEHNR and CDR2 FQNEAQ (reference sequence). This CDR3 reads CASTQGYEQYF. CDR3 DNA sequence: TGTGCCAGCACCCAAGGGTACGAGCAGTACTTC.

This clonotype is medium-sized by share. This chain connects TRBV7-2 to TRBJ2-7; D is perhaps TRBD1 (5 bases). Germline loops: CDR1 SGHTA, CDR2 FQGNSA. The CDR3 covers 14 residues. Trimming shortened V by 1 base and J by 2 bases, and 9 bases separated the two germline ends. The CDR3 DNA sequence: TGTGCCAGCAGCTTAGGCAGGGTCCCCTACGAGCAGTACTTC. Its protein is CASSLGRVPYEQYF. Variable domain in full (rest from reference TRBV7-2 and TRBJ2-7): GAGVSQSPSNKVTEKGKDVELRCDPISGHTALYWYRQSLGQGLEFLIYFQGNSAPDKSGLPSDRFSAERTGGSVSTLTIQRTQQEDSAVYLCASSLGRVPYEQYFGPGTRLTVT.